The 15 T cell receptor beta chains listed next were all sequenced from one sample in a study of brain T cells in children with intractable seizures. TCRdb's table, derived via immunoSEQ multiplex PCR, lists solely in-frame clones and lacks some. This sample has 78,000 or so clones, with around nine tenths found just once. Sequencing was performed on peripheral blood, taken at surgery. Receptors were obtained from a girl aged 2-10 years with Rasmussen encephalitis and intractable seizures.

The rearrangement links TRBV7-2 to TRBJ1-2; D unclear. The CDR3 spans 13 residues. V was shortened by 3 bases and J by 8 bases, with 13 bases between the two germline ends. Per germline, CDR1 SGHTA and CDR2 FQGNSA. The CDR3 nucleotides read TGTGCCAGCAGCTTGGTGGAGTGGAAAGGCTACACCTTC. Its protein is CASSLVEWKGYTF.

V is TRBV6-5 and J is TRBJ1-1; a weak D match, TRBD1 (5 bases). Germline V CDR1 and CDR2: MNHEY, SVGAGI. The CDR3 runs to 15 residues. Trimming cost V 6 bases and J 4 bases, with 18 bases left between them. The CDR3 reads CASSRSGGVPTEAFF. For the CDR3, the DNA is TGTGCCAGCAGCCGATCTGGAGGGGTCCCCACTGAAGCTTTCTTT.

Only one count was recorded for this clone. The chain recombines TRBV27 with TRBJ1-1, with D possibly matching TRBD1 (6 bases). Germline values: CDR1 MNHEY, CDR2 SMNVEV (reference sequence). The ends were cut back, 5 bases at V and 7 bases at J, with 20 bases in the middle. The CDR3 is 15 amino acids. CDR3 loop: CASSGQGFQTLEAFF. The CDR3 region has the DNA TGTGCCAGCAGTGGCCAGGGGTTTCAGACCCTTGAAGCTTTCTTT.

This rearrangement joins TRBV7-3 to TRBJ1-2; TRBD1 matches at 8 bases. The CDR3 totals 13 residues. Trimming took 4 bases from V and 5 from J; bases not matched to a gene: 3. Per germline, CDR1 SGHTA and CDR2 FQGTGA. The CDR3 region has the DNA TGTGCCAGCAGCTCCGGACAGGGTTATGGCTACACCTTC. Its protein product is CASSSGQGYGYTF.

The V and J genes are TRBV25-1 and TRBJ1-3; TRBD1 matches 7 bases. CDR3 size: 13 residues. CDR1 and CDR2 from the germline V gene are MGHDK and SYGVNS. J was trimmed by 4 bases and V by 6 bases; bases with no gene match: 3. CDR3 protein: CASSKGGGNTIYF. CDR3 coding DNA: TGTGCCAGCAGCAAAGGGGGCGGAAACACCATATATTTT.

This chain joins TRBV21-1 and TRBJ2-1; the D call in the table, TRBD1, was not verified against the DNA. TRBV21-1 is termed a pseudogene. This CDR3 has 15 residues. The CDR3, as DNA: TGTGCCAGCAGCAAGACGGACACAATCTACAATGAGCAGTTCTTC. Translating it yields CASSKTDTIYNEQFF.

The V and J genes are TRBV5-4 and TRBJ2-1, with TRBD2 identical over 9 bases. This CDR3 has 15 residues. Germline V gene sequence: CDR1 SGHNT, CDR2 YYREEE (reference sequence). V lost 4 bases, J lost 3 bases, and 5 bases stayed unmatched. This CDR3 is CASSLSGRYYNEQFF. The CDR3 nucleotides are TGTGCCAGCAGCCTAAGCGGGAGGTACTACAATGAGCAGTTCTTC.

The genes are TRBV2 and TRBJ2-1; TRBD1 matches at 7 bases. CDR3 length: 16 residues. CDR1 and CDR2 (germline): SNHLY, FYNNEI. J was trimmed by 0 bases and V by 5 bases; bases with no gene match: 7. For the CDR3, the DNA is TGTGCCAGCAGTCCATTGACAGGGATCTCCTACAATGAGCAGTTCTTC. This codes for CASSPLTGISYNEQFF.

The rearrangement links TRBV4-1 to TRBJ2-7; D might be TRBD2 (6 bases). Per germline, CDR1 MGHRA and CDR2 YSYEKL. V was clipped by 2 bases and J by 0 bases, with 17 bases between them. The CDR3 contains 17 residues. This chain's CDR3 is CASSQRYRDLSSYEQYF. The DNA for the CDR3 is TGCGCCAGCAGCCAAAGATACCGGGACTTGAGCTCCTACGAGCAGTACTTC.

CDR3 loop: CASSQSGDTTPQETQYF. The CDR3 DNA follows: TGCGCCAGCAGTCAATCGGGGGACACAACACCCCAAGAGACCCAGTACTTC. The genes are TRBV23-1 and TRBJ2-5; TRBD1 is a possible D gene (6 bases). TRBV23-1 is an ORF, and what it does is uncertain. The CDR3 has 17 amino acids. The V end lost 0 bases, the J end lost 1 base, and 15 bases lay between the germline ends.

The chain is built from TRBV6-1 and TRBJ2-7; a possible D gene is TRBD2 (6 bases). The CDR3 is 19 amino acids. Looked up from germline, CDR1 is MNHNS and CDR2 is SASEGT. Between the trimmed V and J ends, which lost 1 base and 0 bases, there was a span of 22 bases. DNA of the CDR3: TGTGCCAGCAGTGAAGTTGATGCCCCGGGACTCGCGAACTCCTACGAGCAGTACTTC. Amino acids: CASSEVDAPGLANSYEQYF.

This clone is a singleton in its sample. The V call is TRBV25-1, the J call TRBJ1-5; possibly TRBD1 for D (6 bases). V lost 4 bases and J 0 bases, leaving 16 bases between the germline ends. This CDR3 spans 17 amino acids. In germline, CDR1 is MGHDK, CDR2 SYGVNS. The CDR3 bases are TGTGCCAGCAGTGCTAAAAGACAGGAACATAGCAATCAGCCCCAGCATTTT. It yields the protein CASSAKRQEHSNQPQHF.

This chain links TRBV25-1 with TRBJ1-4, with 10 bases identical to TRBD1. V trimming: 4 bases; J trimming: 7 bases; junction bases outside the gene matches: 6. The CDR3 contains 15 residues. Per the germline V gene, CDR1 is MGHDK and CDR2 is SYGVNS. Here the CDR3 DNA reads TGTGCCAGCAGTGTCCCCGGGACAGGGGCTGAAAAACTGTTTTTT. As protein: CASSVPGTGAEKLFF.

The chain employs TRBV5-4 and TRBJ2-2; 8 bases agree with TRBD2. CDR1 and CDR2 (germline): SGHNT, YYREEE (reference sequence). The CDR3 runs to 19 residues. V was clipped by 3 bases and J by 8 bases; unmatched bases: 21. The CDR3 sequence is CASSSIHTGTSAPRGELFF. CDR3 coding DNA: TGTGCCAGCAGCTCCATCCATACCGGGACTAGTGCACCCCGGGGGGAGCTGTTTTTT.

Concerning this clone itself: Its ends do not fully match the called genes, so a read error is possible. The chain joins TRBV6-5 to TRBJ1-2; weak D call: TRBD1 (5 bases). Germline V gene data show CDR1 as MNHEY and CDR2 as SVGAGI. The CDR3 runs 11 residues. This chain's CDR3 is CATSSGLGYTF. The CDR3 DNA is TGTGCCACCAGTTCGGGACTCGGCTACACCTTC.